A single T cell receptor beta chain is shown here with its context. Its target is unknown. This CDR3 spans 14 amino acids. J was trimmed by 2 bases and V by 5 bases; bases with no gene match: 6. CDR1 and CDR2 (germline): SEHNR, FQNEAQ (reference sequence). Amplification used 60 Vbeta primers and 13 Jbeta primers. Using immunoSEQ multiplex PCR, the repertoire was profiled, and TCRdb retains in-frame clones only, with some absent. The sample shows 250,000 to 350,000 clones, 86% of them seen only once. The data derive from a study of cytomegalovirus exposure and HLA in healthy donors. Study outcomes and limitations: Later on, an analysis tied 15,000 or so TCR beta sequences to HLA alleles at 0.05 false discovery rate. Associated with cytomegalovirus, according to the listing, were 150 to 200 TCR beta chains.

Specimen: PBMCs. V and J are TRBV7-9 and TRBJ2-7; 7 nucleotides align to TRBD1. The sequence was collected from a man between 40 and 49 years old in good health and CMV-seropositive. The CDR3, as DNA: TGTGCCAGCAGCACCGGGACAGCGACCTACGAGCAGTACTTC. Its protein is CASSTGTATYEQYF.